These T cell receptor beta chains were read from a single sample in a study of control samples from healthy donors and cancer patients. TCRdb keeps only in-frame clones here, not all; method: immunoSEQ multiplex PCR. The sample has 75,000 to 90,000 clones, around nine tenths seen once. Sequencing used blood. The receptors derive from a young man in good health. The CDR3 runs from the conserved cysteine through the conserved F or W. A D gene is named only where the DNA matches it firmly. Clone size is shown for a subset of rows, as once, few, many or a class of expanded clone.

V gene	clone size	J gene	D gene	CDR3 protein	CDR3 DNA
TRBV9	.	TRBJ2-5	.	CASSVVPLGETQYF	TGTGCCAGCAGCGTAGTCCCCTTGGGAGAGACCCAGTACTTC
TRBV5-4	.	TRBJ2-5	TRBD2	CASSLGLAVQETQYF	TGTGCCAGCAGCTTGGGACTAGCGGTACAAGAGACCCAGTACTTC
TRBV9	.	TRBJ2-7	.	CASSAGQTYEQYF	TGTGCCAGCAGCGCCGGGCAAACCTACGAGCAGTACTTC
TRBV24-1	.	TRBJ2-1	.	CATSETYNEQFF	TGTGCCACCAGTGAAACTTACAATGAGCAGTTCTTC
TRBV6-2/TRBV6-3	.	TRBJ2-3	TRBD2	CASSLAGGQDTQYF	TGTGCCAGCAGTTTGGCGGGGGGGCAAGATACGCAGTATTTT
TRBV3-1/TRBV3-2	.	TRBJ2-1	TRBD2	CASSPGGWKFF	TGTGCCAGCAGCCCGGGGGGTTGGAAGTTCTTC
TRBV9	once	TRBJ1-1	.	CASSVAETVTEAFF	TGTGCCAGCAGCGTAGCTGAGACAGTCACTGAAGCTTTCTTT
TRBV2	.	TRBJ1-2	.	CASSGALAGPYGYTF	TGTGCCAGCAGTGGGGCTTTGGCGGGGCCCTATGGCTACACCTTC
TRBV6-5	.	TRBJ2-4	.	CASSQDRVLKNIQYF	TGTGCCAGCAGTCAGGACAGAGTACTCAAAAACATTCAGTACTTC
TRBV7-2	.	TRBJ1-5	.	CASSLGGGGLSNQPQHF	TGTGCCAGCAGCTTAGGCGGGGGCGGACTCAGCAATCAGCCCCAGCATTTT
TRBV5-8	.	TRBJ2-2	.	CASSFSDRTGELFF	TGTGCCAGCAGCTTCTCGGACCGAACCGGGGAGCTGTTTTTT
TRBV7-7	.	TRBJ1-5	.	CASLGGQHPISNQPQHF	TGTGCCAGCTTAGGAGGGCAACACCCTATTAGCAATCAGCCCCAGCATTTT
TRBV7-9	.	TRBJ1-3	.	CASSLDSSNTIYF	TGTGCCAGCAGCTTGGACAGTTCGAACACCATATATTTT
TRBV3-1/TRBV3-2	.	TRBJ1-1	.	CASSQRGADTEAFF	TGTGCCAGCAGCCAAAGGGGGGCGGACACTGAAGCTTTCTTT
TRBV5-4	.	TRBJ2-6	.	CASSPTGANVLTF	TGTGCCAGCAGCCCGACAGGGGCCAACGTCCTGACTTTC
TRBV2	.	TRBJ1-1	.	CASSEEVTEAFF	TGTGCCAGCAGTGAAGAAGTCACTGAAGCTTTCTTT
TRBV5-1	.	TRBJ2-3	.	CASSFAGSTDTQYF	TGCGCCAGCAGCTTTGCAGGGTCCACAGATACGCAGTATTTT
TRBV5-6	.	TRBJ1-1	.	CASSFFQPILETEAFF	TGTGCCAGCAGCTTTTTCCAGCCAATCCTGGAGACTGAAGCTTTCTTT
TRBV11-3	.	TRBJ2-3	.	CASSLIPTDTQYF	TGTGCCAGCAGCTTAATTCCCACAGATACGCAGTATTTT
TRBV2	.	TRBJ1-3	.	CASSAQGYGNTIYF	TGTGCCAGCAGTGCCCAAGGGTACGGAAACACCATATATTTT
TRBV24-1	.	TRBJ2-1	.	CATSDLAGTEQFF	TGTGCCACCAGTGATTTAGCTGGGACTGAGCAGTTCTTC
TRBV4-1	.	TRBJ1-2	.	CASSQDGGAGLPLGGYTF	TGCGCCAGCAGCCAAGATGGGGGGGCAGGCCTTCCATTAGGCGGCTACACCTTC
TRBV7-2	.	TRBJ1-1	.	CASSFRQHTEAFF	TGTGCCAGCAGCTTTAGACAGCACACTGAAGCTTTCTTT
TRBV7-8	.	TRBJ2-5	TRBD1	CASSQDRGETQYF	TGTGCCAGCAGCCAAGACAGGGGAGAGACCCAGTACTTC